One and the same sample provided the 15 T cell receptor beta chains below, sequenced in a study of vaccination effects on CD4 cells after COVID-19 (dated by TCRdb to 2021 to 2024). After more than nine days of culture, CD4+ T cells were isolated with the EasySep CD4+ T cell isolation kit. PCR-confirmed SARS-CoV-2 infection had occurred in convalescent patients between March and December 2020, before the Alpha, Beta and Delta variants emerged in the United States. Each participant received two doses of an mRNA SARS-CoV-2 vaccine, either BNT162b2 or mRNA-1273. Library construction relied on the immunoSEQ multiplex PCR assay. The table comes from immuneACCESS by way of TCRdb, which keeps in-frame sequences with V and J called. Part of the clones is missing from these tables; in studies checked, under half for an unresolved V gene and the rest for unknown reasons. For this sample there are about 34,000 clones; roughly four fifths appear just once. The ten largest clones take up about 6.1% of the sample.

Antigen specificity for these receptors is unknown. This sample comprised CD4+ T cells from PBMCs cultured without peptide, obtained after COVID-19 vaccination. Source of these receptors: a human donor who had a prior SARS-CoV-2 infection.

The chain recombines TRBV12-5 with TRBJ2-5, with D tentatively TRBD1 (5 bases). The germline gives CDR1 LGHNT, CDR2 FRNRAP. V dropped 9 bases and J dropped 1 base, with 9 bases sitting between them. The CDR3 consists of 12 residues. CDR3 amino acids: CARPDSQETQYF. The CDR3 DNA reads TGTGCTAGACCCGACAGCCAAGAGACCCAGTACTTC.

This clone was observed a handful of times. The chain combines TRBV5-1 with TRBJ2-1; the D gene is possibly TRBD1 (6 bases). V lost 2 bases, J lost 2 bases, and 11 bases lay in between. The CDR3 consists of 15 residues. Germline CDR1 reads SGHRS; CDR2 reads YFSETQ. CDR3 nucleotides: TGCGCCAGCAGCTTCCAGGGGAAAACCTACAATGAGCAGTTCTTC. Its protein is CASSFQGKTYNEQFF.

This chain uses TRBV12-3 or TRBV12-4 with TRBJ1-5, with TRBD1 matching 7 bases. The CDR3 consists of 13 residues. V lost 6 bases, J lost 6 bases, and 5 bases stayed unmatched. The chain's CDR3 is CASSFDRAQPQHF. DNA for the CDR3: TGTGCCAGCAGCTTTGACAGGGCTCAGCCCCAGCATTTT.

By share, this clone counts as medium-sized. V gene TRBV7-3 combines with J gene TRBJ2-2; 8 nucleotides line up with TRBD2. In germline, CDR1 is SGHTA, CDR2 FQGTGA. CDR3 length: 20 amino acids. With 1 base clipped from V and 1 base from J, the junction kept 14 bases outside the gene matches. CDR3 protein: CASSLKANAAGGLNTGELFF. The CDR3 nucleotides read TGTGCCAGCAGCTTAAAGGCTAACGCGGCGGGAGGCCTGAACACCGGGGAGCTGTTTTTT.

V gene TRBV4-2 combines with J gene TRBJ1-4; no clear D. Per the germline V gene, CDR1 is LGHNA and CDR2 is YNFKEQ. Trimming removed 1 base at V and 5 bases at J, with 14 bases between. The CDR3 runs to 16 residues. CDR3 coding DNA: TGTGCCAGCAGCCAAGTGTCAGCGGCCCGGAATGAAAAACTGTTTTTT. Its protein is CASSQVSAARNEKLFF.

The chain recombines TRBV11-1 with TRBJ2-1; D could derive from TRBD1 or TRBD2 (6 bases each). Germline loops: CDR1 SGHAT, CDR2 FQDESV (reference sequence). V was pared by 3 bases and J by 0 bases, with 12 bases between. This CDR3 contains 16 residues. The CDR3 here is CASSFYAGHSYNEQFF. The CDR3 bases are TGTGCCAGCAGCTTCTATGCGGGACACTCCTACAATGAGCAGTTCTTC.

V and J are TRBV7-8 and TRBJ2-7, with 8 nucleotides matching TRBD1. J gave up 6 bases and V 5 bases, and 9 bases lay outside the gene matches. This CDR3 has 14 amino acids. Germline V gene sequence: CDR1 SGHVS, CDR2 FQNEAQ. The CDR3 loop is CASSPGGDRTEQYF. The CDR3 DNA reads TGTGCCAGCAGCCCTGGAGGGGACAGGACCGAGCAGTACTTC.

The chain couples TRBV6-6 to TRBJ2-7, with 7 positions matching TRBD1. Germline trimming cut 4 bases from V and 3 bases from J; bases unmatched to any gene: 6. The CDR3 totals 14 residues. CDR1 is MNHNY, CDR2 SVGAGI, per germline (reference sequence). The CDR3 DNA is TGTGCCAGCAGTTCCTCCGACAGGGTCTACGAGCAGTACTTC. This gives the protein CASSSSDRVYEQYF.

The rearrangement uses TRBV24-1 and TRBJ2-3, with D possibly being TRBD1 (7 bases). The CDR3 loop spans 15 amino acids. Trimming took off 1 base at V and 6 bases at J, with 13 bases between the two ends. Germline CDR1 and CDR2: KGHDR and SFDVKD. The CDR3 spells CATSDFRAGGDTQYF. CDR3 sequence (DNA): TGTGCCACCAGTGATTTCCGGGCAGGGGGGGATACGCAGTATTTT.

The chain uses TRBV5-1 and TRBJ2-7; no clear D gene. Germline CDR1 reads SGHRS; CDR2 reads YFSETQ. CDR3 length equals 14 residues. Trimming pared 1 base from V and 2 bases from J, leaving 10 bases between. The CDR3 sequence: CASSLQERTYEQYF. CDR3 nucleotide sequence: TGCGCCAGCAGCTTGCAGGAACGGACCTACGAGCAGTACTTC.

The gene calls are TRBV7-2 and TRBJ2-7; no clear D gene. Germline CDR1 and CDR2: SGHTA and FQGNSA. This CDR3 has 16 residues. V shed 3 bases and J shed 3 bases, with 18 bases lying between them. The CDR3 sequence is CASSFRVERLNYEQYF. The CDR3 DNA is TGTGCCAGCAGCTTCCGGGTGGAGAGACTCAACTACGAGCAGTACTTC.

This clone came up a few times. V usage is TRBV18 and J usage is TRBJ1-1; D ambiguous. V shed 3 bases and J shed 1 base, with 9 bases lying between them. Per germline, CDR1 KGHSH and CDR2 LQKENI. The CDR3 totals 14 residues. The CDR3 coding sequence is TGTGCCAGCTCACCTCAACATAGGAACACTGAAGCTTTCTTT. Its translation: CASSPQHRNTEAFF.

The chain links TRBV10-3 to TRBJ2-7; 10 nucleotides match TRBD2. Germline CDR1 and CDR2: ENHRY and SYGVKD. Trimming at V came to 3 bases and at J to 4 bases, leaving 6 bases not matched to a gene. This CDR3 region has 15 residues. CDR3 in amino acids: CAISEGEREGYEQYF. CDR3 nucleotide sequence: TGTGCCATCAGTGAAGGGGAGCGGGAGGGGTACGAGCAGTACTTC.

The chain uses TRBV2 and TRBJ1-5; TRBD1 might be the D (5 bases). Between the trimmed V and J ends, which lost 2 bases and 6 bases, there was a span of 11 bases. CDR1 and CDR2 from the germline V gene are SNHLY and FYNNEI. The CDR3 runs 14 residues. In nucleotides, the CDR3 is TGTGCCAGCAGTGAAAGCAGGGTTAGTCAGCCCCAGCATTTT. This gives the protein CASSESRVSQPQHF.

This chain connects TRBV7-2 to TRBJ2-6, with a weak D call TRBD2 (6 bases). The CDR3 is made up of 14 amino acids. V dropped 8 bases and J dropped 6 bases, with 14 bases sitting between them. Germline V CDR1 and CDR2: SGHTA, FQGNSA. This CDR3 reads CASPGGREANVLTF. CDR3 sequence (DNA): TGTGCCAGCCCCGGGGGTCGGGAGGCCAACGTCCTGACTTTC.